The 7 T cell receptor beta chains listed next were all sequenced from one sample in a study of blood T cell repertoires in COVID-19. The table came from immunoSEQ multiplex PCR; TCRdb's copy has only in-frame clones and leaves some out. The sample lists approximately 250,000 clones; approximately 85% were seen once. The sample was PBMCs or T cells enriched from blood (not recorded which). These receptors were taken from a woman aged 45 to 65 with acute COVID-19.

For the CDR3, the DNA is TGTGCCAGCAGCCCGGACAGGGTCGACGGGGGTAATGAAAAACTGTTTTTT. Translation gives CASSPDRVDGGNEKLFF. The chain has TRBV14 and TRBJ1-4, with 8 bases matching TRBD1. The CDR3 covers 17 residues. J lost 4 bases, V lost 4 bases, and 11 bases had no gene match. Germline assignment: CDR1 SGHDN and CDR2 FVKESK.

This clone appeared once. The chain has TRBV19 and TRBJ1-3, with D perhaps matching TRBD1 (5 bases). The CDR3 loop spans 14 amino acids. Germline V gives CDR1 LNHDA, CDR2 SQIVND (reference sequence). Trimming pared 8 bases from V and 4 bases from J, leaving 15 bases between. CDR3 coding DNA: TGTGCCAGTGGAACTCAGGGCCTCGGAAACACCATATATTTT. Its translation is CASGTQGLGNTIYF.

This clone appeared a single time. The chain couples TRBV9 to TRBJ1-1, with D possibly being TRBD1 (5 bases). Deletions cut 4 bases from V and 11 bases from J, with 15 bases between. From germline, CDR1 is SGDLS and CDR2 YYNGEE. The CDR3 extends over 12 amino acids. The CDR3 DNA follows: TGTGCCAGCAGCTCCGACGGGGGGAGGGCTTTCTTT. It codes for CASSSDGGRAFF.

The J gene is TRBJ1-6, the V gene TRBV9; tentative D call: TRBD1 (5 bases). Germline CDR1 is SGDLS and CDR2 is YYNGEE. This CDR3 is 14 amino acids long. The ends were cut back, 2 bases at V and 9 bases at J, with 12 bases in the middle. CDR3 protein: CASSVGGERSPLHF. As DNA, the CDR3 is TGTGCCAGCAGCGTGGGGGGTGAGCGTTCACCCCTCCACTTT.

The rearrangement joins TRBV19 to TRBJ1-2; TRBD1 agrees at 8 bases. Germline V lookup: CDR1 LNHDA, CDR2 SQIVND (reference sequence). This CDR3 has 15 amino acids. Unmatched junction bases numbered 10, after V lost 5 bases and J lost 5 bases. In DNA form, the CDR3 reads TGTGCCAGTAGTGTCCCAGACAGGGGAGGGTATGGCTACACCTTC. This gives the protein CASSVPDRGGYGYTF. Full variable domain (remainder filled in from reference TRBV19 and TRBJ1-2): DGGITQSPKYLFRKEGQNVTLSCEQNLNHDAMYWYRQDPGQGLRLIYYSQIVNDFQKGDIAEGYSVSREKKESFPLTVTSAQKNPTAFYLCASSVPDRGGYGYTFGSGTRLTVV.

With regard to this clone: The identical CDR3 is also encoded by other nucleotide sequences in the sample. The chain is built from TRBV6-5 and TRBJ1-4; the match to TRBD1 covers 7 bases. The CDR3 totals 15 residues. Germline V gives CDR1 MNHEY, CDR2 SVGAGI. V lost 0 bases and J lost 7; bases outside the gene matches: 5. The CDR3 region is CASSYSGQGGEKLFF. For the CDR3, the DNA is TGTGCCAGCAGTTACTCGGGGCAGGGGGGTGAAAAACTGTTTTTT.

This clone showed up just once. CDR3 DNA sequence: TGTGCCAGCAGCTTAGATCCTGGACAGGGGATTCTGTTTTTT. This sequence encodes CASSLDPGQGILFF. The rearrangement joins TRBV7-2 to TRBJ1-4, with 9 bases lining up with TRBD1. Trimming at V came to 1 base and at J to 14 bases, leaving 8 bases not matched to a gene. This CDR3 comprises 14 residues. The germline V gene has CDR1 SGHTA and CDR2 FQGNSA.